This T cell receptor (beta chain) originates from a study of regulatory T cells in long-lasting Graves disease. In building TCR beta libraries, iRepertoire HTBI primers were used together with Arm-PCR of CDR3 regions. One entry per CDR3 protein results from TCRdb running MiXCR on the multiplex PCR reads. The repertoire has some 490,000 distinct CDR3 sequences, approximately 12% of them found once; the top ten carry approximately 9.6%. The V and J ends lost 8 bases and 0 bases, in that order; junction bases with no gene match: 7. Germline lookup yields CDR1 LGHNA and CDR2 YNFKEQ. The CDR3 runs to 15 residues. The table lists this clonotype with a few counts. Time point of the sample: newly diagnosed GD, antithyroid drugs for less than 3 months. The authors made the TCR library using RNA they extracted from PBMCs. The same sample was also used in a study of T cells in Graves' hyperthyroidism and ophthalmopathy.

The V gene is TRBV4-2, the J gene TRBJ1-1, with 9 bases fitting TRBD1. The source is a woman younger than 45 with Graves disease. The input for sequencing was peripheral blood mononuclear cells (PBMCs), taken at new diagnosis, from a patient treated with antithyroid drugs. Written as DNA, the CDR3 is TGTGCCAGCTCACAGGGGGCCCTTCTGAACACTGAAGCTTTCTTT. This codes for CASSQGALLNTEAFF.